This TCR beta chain was profiled in a study of T cell changes during pregnancy in multiple sclerosis. Assay: immunoSEQ multiplex PCR; the TCRdb copy retains only in-frame clones and omits some. The profile covers tens of thousands of clones, with about nine tenths appearing a single time and about 2.2% taken by the ten largest. The V gene end was trimmed by 5 bases and the J gene end by 3 bases; junction bases not matched to a gene: 4. The CDR3 runs 15 residues. Looked up from germline, CDR1 is SGHNT and CDR2 is YENEEA. The rearrangement uses TRBV11-3 and TRBJ2-3; the match to TRBD1 covers 11 bases. The source is a female donor in good health, enrolled as a control in a pregnancy study. This material consisted of peripheral blood, taken in the third trimester of pregnancy. CDR3 bases: TGTGCCAGCAGCCGGACAGGGGGCCCGACAGATACGCAGTATTTT. This sequence encodes CASSRTGGPTDTQYF.